This T cell receptor (beta chain) emerged from a study of T-cell memory formation after mild COVID-19. Study-wide results and caveats: In second-wave clones peaking day 37, SARS-CoV-2 specificity remained unconfirmed. CD4+ contracting clones were found mainly in CM and EM, and CD8+ ones in EMRA. There were some responding clones in pre-infection memory, which suggested that cross-reactive memory had joined.

This clonotype was detected only a few times. Its antigen is not identified. MiXCR was run by TCRdb on the 5' RACE reads, yielding one entry per CDR3 protein. The table shows about 140,000 distinct CDR3 sequences, with roughly 14% occurring only once. Germline CDR1 reads MDHEN; CDR2 reads SYDVKM. This CDR3 is 13 amino acids long. Trimming pared 3 bases from V and 7 bases from J, leaving 10 bases between. Sample: PBMCs or a T cell subset sorted from them (not recorded which). This clonotype was sampled from an adult woman who had mild COVID-19 (a few samples of this study predate the infection). Cell type and time point are not known. The genes are TRBV28 and TRBJ1-5, with D tentatively TRBD1 (6 bases). The CDR3 loop is CASSFSGQQPQHF. CDR3 DNA sequence: TGTGCCAGCAGTTTTTCTGGACAGCAGCCCCAGCATTTT. Drawing the rest from reference TRBV28 and TRBJ1-5, the complete variable domain is DVKVTQSSRYLVKRTGEKVFLECVQDMDHENMFWYRQDPGLGLRLIYFSYDVKMKEKGDIPEGYSVSREKKERFSLILESASTNQTSMYLCASSFSGQQPQHFGDGTRLSIL.